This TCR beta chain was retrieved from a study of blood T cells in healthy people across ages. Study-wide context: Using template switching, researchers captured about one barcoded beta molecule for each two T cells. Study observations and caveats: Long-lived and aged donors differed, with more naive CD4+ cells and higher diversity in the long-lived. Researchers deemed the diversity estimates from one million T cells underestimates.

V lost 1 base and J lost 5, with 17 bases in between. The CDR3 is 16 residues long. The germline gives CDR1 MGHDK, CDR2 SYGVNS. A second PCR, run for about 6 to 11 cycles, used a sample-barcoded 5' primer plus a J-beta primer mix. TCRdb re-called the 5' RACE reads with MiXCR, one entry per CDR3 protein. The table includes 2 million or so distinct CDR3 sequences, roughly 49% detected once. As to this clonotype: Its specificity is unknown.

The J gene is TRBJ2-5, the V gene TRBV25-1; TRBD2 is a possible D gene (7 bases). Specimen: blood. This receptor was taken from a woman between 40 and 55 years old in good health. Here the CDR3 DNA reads TGTGCCAGCAGTGAATTCGAGGGGGGGCGTTCCGAGACCCAGTACTTC. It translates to CASSEFEGGRSETQYF.